The next 18 T cell receptor beta chains were all read from a single sample in a study of response to subunit inactivated influenza vaccine. TCRdb redid the calling of the RT-PCR reads with MiXCR, one entry per CDR3 protein. Of some 550,000 distinct CDR3 sequences in the sample, less than 25% were seen once. These sequences were also reported in another study, on T cells expressing NK-cell markers. This second study says: As the method of synthesis, 5'RACE template switching with UMIs yielded TCR beta cDNA.

The sample was CD4+ T cells sorted from PBMCs, taken less than 13 days after vaccination. Receptors originate from a man aged 50 to 59 who received an inactivated influenza vaccine.

This clonotype was observed a handful of times. One end of the junction varies from germline; a read error may be responsible. V and J are TRBV5-6 and TRBJ2-4; TRBD1 agrees at 9 bases. CDR3 size: 12 residues. CDR1 is SGHDT, CDR2 YYEEEE, per germline. CDR3 loop: CASSFLMGQGSF. The CDR3 nucleotides read TGTGCCAGCAGCTTTCTCATGGGACAGGGCAGCTTC.

The chain couples TRBV7-2 to TRBJ2-3, with D possibly TRBD2 on 5 matching bases. The CDR3 extends over 15 amino acids. CDR1 is SGHTA, CDR2 FQGNSA, per germline. Trimming pared 7 bases from V and 2 bases from J, leaving 16 bases between. The CDR3 DNA reads TGTGCCAGCATCTATAGAGCGGACGTCACAGATACGCAGTATTTT. Protein sequence: CASIYRADVTDTQYF.

The chain employs TRBV7-2 and TRBJ2-3; TRBD1 matches 11 bases. This CDR3 has 14 amino acids. Germline-derived CDR1 and CDR2 are SGHTA and FQGNSA. After removal of 11 bases from V and 3 bases from J, the junction contained 7 bases not matched to a gene. The CDR3: CAGGGTGGTDTQYF. As DNA, the CDR3 is TGTGCCGGGGGCGGGACAGGGGGAACAGATACGCAGTATTTT.

V and J are TRBV15 and TRBJ2-7, with D possibly being TRBD1 or TRBD2 (6 bases each). Trimming took off 0 bases at V and 7 bases at J, with 16 bases between the two ends. The CDR3 has 15 residues. From germline, CDR1 is LNHNV and CDR2 YYDKDF (reference sequence). The CDR3 is CATSRDLGGLGEQYF. CDR3 sequence (DNA): TGTGCCACCAGCAGAGATCTAGGGGGGCTTGGAGAGCAGTACTTC.

The J gene is TRBJ2-3, the V gene TRBV24-1, with D uncertain. V was trimmed by 5 bases and J by 4 bases, leaving 3 bases between them. The CDR3 extends over 11 amino acids. The germline V gene has CDR1 KGHDR and CDR2 SFDVKD. In DNA, the CDR3 is TGTGCCACCAGTGTTGCAGATACGCAGTATTTT. It specifies CATSVADTQYF.

This clonotype was seen at least ten times. The chain is built from TRBV30 and TRBJ1-4, with 7 bases lining up with TRBD1. Per germline, CDR1 GTSNPN and CDR2 SVGIG (reference sequence). Losses at the gene ends were 5 bases for V and 7 bases for J; bases not matched to a gene: 10. The CDR3 totals 14 residues. The CDR3: CAWQIRGASEKLFF. The CDR3 DNA reads as TGTGCCTGGCAGATCAGGGGGGCGAGTGAAAAACTGTTTTTT.

The rearrangement links TRBV24-1 to TRBJ2-1, with 10 bases that match TRBD2. The length of the CDR3 is 19 residues. Germline CDR1 and CDR2: KGHDR and SFDVKD. V lost 3 bases and J lost 3; bases outside the gene matches: 13. The CDR3 nucleotides are TGTGCCACCAGTGATCCAGGGATTGGTAGCGGGGGGAACTACAATGAGCAGTTCTTC. Residues: CATSDPGIGSGGNYNEQFF.

J is TRBJ2-3 and V is TRBV10-3; 12 bases are shared with TRBD2. Losses at the gene ends were 10 bases for V and 4 bases for J; bases not matched to a gene: 6. This CDR3 region has 14 residues. Germline V gene data show CDR1 as ENHRY and CDR2 as SYGVKD. The CDR3 loop is CATASGGASDTQYF. CDR3 DNA sequence: TGTGCCACCGCTAGCGGGGGGGCATCAGATACGCAGTATTTT.

This clonotype was picked up a small number of times. This chain connects TRBV5-3 to TRBJ1-2; the match to TRBD1 covers 9 bases. TRBV5-3 is flagged as an ORF with uncertain function. Trimming removed 4 bases from V and 5 bases from J; junction bases left unmatched: 3. The CDR3 extends over 13 amino acids. The CDR3 region has the DNA TGTGCCAGAAGCCCACAGGGGGCGTATGGCTACACCTTC. Protein sequence: CARSPQGAYGYTF.

This chain links TRBV4-3 with TRBJ2-2; 9 bases map to TRBD1. The length of the CDR3 is 14 residues. V lost 4 bases to trimming and J lost 5 bases; unmatched junction nucleotides: 2. Per the germline V gene, CDR1 is LGHNA and CDR2 is YSLEER. The CDR3 spells CASSRQGETGELFF. The DNA for the CDR3 is TGCGCCAGCAGCCGACAGGGGGAGACCGGGGAGCTGTTTTTT.

In this sample, this clonotype turned up a few times. The rearrangement uses TRBV12-3 or TRBV12-4 and TRBJ2-5, with D possibly being TRBD1 or TRBD2 (6 bases each). The V and J ends lost 6 bases and 2 bases respectively, with 16 bases between them. The CDR3 runs to 15 residues. CDR3 DNA sequence: TGTGCCAGCAGCCAGTGGGGGGCAATACAAGAGACCCAGTACTTC. It yields the protein CASSQWGAIQETQYF.

The CDR3 nucleotides are TGTGCCAGCAGCCCGAGGGCCGGACAGGGGACTCATGTCCCGCTGGTGGCTGAAGCTTTCTTT. This gives the protein CASSPRAGQGTHVPLVAEAFF. The chain has TRBV3-1 and TRBJ1-1; the match to TRBD1 covers 9 bases. This CDR3 is built from 21 residues. V shed 4 bases, J shed 6 bases, and the junction held 27 bases outside the gene matches. CDR1 and CDR2 from the germline V gene are LGHDT and YNNKEL (reference sequence).

The chain is built from TRBV9 and TRBJ2-1; D possibly corresponds to TRBD2 (5 bases). Germline CDR1 is SGDLS and CDR2 is YYNGEE. The CDR3 spans 15 residues. The V and J ends lost 0 bases and 0 bases respectively, with 7 bases between them. The CDR3 DNA sequence: TGTGCCAGCAGCGTAGATGCGGGCTCCTACAATGAGCAGTTCTTC. Protein: CASSVDAGSYNEQFF. Based on the CDR3 plus reference TRBV9 and TRBJ2-1, the full variable domain is DSGVTQTPKHLITATGQRVTLRCSPRSGDLSVYWYQQSLDQGLQFLIQYYNGEERAKGNILERFSAQQFPDLHSELNLSSLELGDSALYFCASSVDAGSYNEQFFGPGTRLTVL.

The chain employs TRBV7-2 and TRBJ2-5, with 9 bases lining up with TRBD1. CDR3 length: 16 residues. Germline V lookup: CDR1 SGHTA, CDR2 FQGNSA. V lost 2 bases and J lost 5; bases outside the gene matches: 9. CDR3 protein: CASSLRKGQGYETQYF. The CDR3, as DNA: TGTGCCAGCAGCTTACGGAAGGGACAGGGTTACGAGACCCAGTACTTC.

With respect to this clonotype: At one of its ends the junction is not consistent with the germline gene, which may arise from a read error. The genes are TRBV20-1 and TRBJ2-1, with 9 bases lining up with TRBD2. CDR1 is DFQATT and CDR2 is SNEGSKA in the germline V gene (reference sequence). The CDR3 covers 15 residues. The chain's CDR3 is CSVRRAGGRSNEQFF. The CDR3 nucleotides are TGCAGTGTTAGAAGGGCGGGAGGGCGGTCGAATGAGCAGTTCTTC.

The chain carries TRBV29-1 and TRBJ2-5; TRBD1 agrees at 9 bases. The V segment lost 7 bases and the J segment 1 base; nucleotides outside the gene matches: 16. The CDR3 has 17 amino acids. The germline V gene has CDR1 SQVTM and CDR2 ANQGSEA. The CDR3 bases are TGCAGCGCCACCCGGGGTCAACAGGGGGCGAGCCAAGAGACCCAGTACTTC. It specifies CSATRGQQGASQETQYF. Combining the CDR3 with reference TRBV29-1 and TRBJ2-5 gives the whole variable domain SAVISQKPSRDICQRGTSLTIQCQVDSQVTMMFWYRQQPGQSLTLIATANQGSEATYESGFVIDKFPISRPNLTFSTLTVSNMSPEDSSIYLCSATRGQQGASQETQYFGPGTRLLVL.

This clonotype was counted many times. The J gene is TRBJ1-1, the V gene TRBV4-2; D is unclear. Germline V lookup: CDR1 LGHNA, CDR2 YNFKEQ. There are 14 residues in the CDR3. Deletions cut 0 bases from V and 1 base from J, with 6 bases between. The DNA for the CDR3 is TGTGCCAGCAGCCAAGAACGGAGGAACACTGAAGCTTTCTTT. This sequence encodes CASSQERRNTEAFF.

The chain combines TRBV19 with TRBJ2-6; TRBD2 aligns across 8 bases. Germline trimming cut 7 bases from V and 2 bases from J; bases unmatched to any gene: 16. The CDR3 length is 19 residues. Germline CDR1 LNHDA, CDR2 SQIVND (reference sequence). This CDR3 is CASTVRGGTRFPGANVLTF. In nucleotides, the CDR3 is TGTGCCAGTACTGTCCGAGGCGGGACTAGGTTTCCTGGGGCCAACGTCCTGACTTTC.